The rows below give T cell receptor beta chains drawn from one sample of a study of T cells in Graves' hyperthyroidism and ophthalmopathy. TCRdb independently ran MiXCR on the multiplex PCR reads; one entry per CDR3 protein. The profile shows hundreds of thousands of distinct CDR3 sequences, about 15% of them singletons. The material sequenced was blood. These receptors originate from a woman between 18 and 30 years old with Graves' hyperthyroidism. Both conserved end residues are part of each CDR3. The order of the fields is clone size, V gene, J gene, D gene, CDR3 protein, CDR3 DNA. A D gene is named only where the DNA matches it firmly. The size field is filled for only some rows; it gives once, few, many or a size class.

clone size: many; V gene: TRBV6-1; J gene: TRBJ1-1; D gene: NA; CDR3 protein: CASSPDRKNTEAFF; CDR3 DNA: TGTGCCAGCAGCCCAGACAGGAAGAACACTGAAGCTTTCTTT
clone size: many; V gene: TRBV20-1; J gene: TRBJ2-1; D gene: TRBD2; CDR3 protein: CSAFGRLGDGQQFF; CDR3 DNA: TGCAGTGCTTTCGGGAGGCTGGGTGACGGTCAGCAGTTCTTC
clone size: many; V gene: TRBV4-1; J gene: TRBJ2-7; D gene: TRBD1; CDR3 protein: CASSRLLGDREYEQYF; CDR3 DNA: TGCGCCAGCAGCCGCCTCCTAGGGGACAGGGAGTACGAGCAGTACTTC
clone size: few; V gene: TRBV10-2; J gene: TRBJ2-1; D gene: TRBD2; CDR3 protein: CASTRSSGRGGDEQFF; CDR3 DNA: TGCGCCAGCACCCGAAGTAGCGGGAGGGGGGGCGATGAGCAGTTCTTC
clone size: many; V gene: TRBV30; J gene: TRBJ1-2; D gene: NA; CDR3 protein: CAWSNGNYGYTF; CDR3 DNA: TGTGCCTGGAGTAATGGGAACTATGGCTACACCTTC
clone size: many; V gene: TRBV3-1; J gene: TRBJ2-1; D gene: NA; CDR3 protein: CASSPISSYNEQFF; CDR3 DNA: TGTGCCAGCAGCCCGATTAGCTCCTACAATGAGCAGTTCTTC
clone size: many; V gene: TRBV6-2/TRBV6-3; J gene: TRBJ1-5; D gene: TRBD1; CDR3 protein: CASRGSDRGWRNQPQHF; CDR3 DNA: TGTGCCAGCAGGGGATCAGACAGGGGTTGGAGGAATCAGCCCCAGCATTTT
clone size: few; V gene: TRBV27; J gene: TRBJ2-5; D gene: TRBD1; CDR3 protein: CASSLWGTGGGETQYF; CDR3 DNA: TGTGCCAGCAGTTTATGGGGGACAGGGGGCGGGGAGACCCAGTACTTC
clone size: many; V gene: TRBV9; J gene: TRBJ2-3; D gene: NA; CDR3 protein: CASSPQRTDTQYF; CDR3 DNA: TGTGCCAGCAGCCCCCAGAGGACAGATACGCAGTATTTT
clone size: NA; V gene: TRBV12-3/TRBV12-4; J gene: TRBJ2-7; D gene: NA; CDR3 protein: CASSLRQFNTYEQYF; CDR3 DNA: TGTGCCAGCAGTCTCCGACAGTTTAACACCTACGAGCAGTACTTC
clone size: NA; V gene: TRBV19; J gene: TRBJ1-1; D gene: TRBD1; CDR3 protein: CASSIGTGPTEAFF; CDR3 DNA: TGTGCCAGTAGCATAGGGACAGGGCCCACTGAAGCTTTCTTT
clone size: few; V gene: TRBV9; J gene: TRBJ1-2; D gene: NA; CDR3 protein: CASSVVEQGLYGYTF; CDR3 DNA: TGTGCCAGCAGCGTAGTTGAACAGGGATTGTACGGCTACACCTTC
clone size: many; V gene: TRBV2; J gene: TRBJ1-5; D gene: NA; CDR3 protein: CASSEGASNQPQHF; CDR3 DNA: TGTGCCAGCAGTGAAGGGGCGTCCAATCAGCCCCAGCATTTT
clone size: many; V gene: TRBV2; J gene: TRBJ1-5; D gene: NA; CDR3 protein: CASSQSPGVNQPQHF; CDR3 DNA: TGTGCCAGCAGTCAATCCCCCGGGGTCAATCAGCCCCAGCATTTT
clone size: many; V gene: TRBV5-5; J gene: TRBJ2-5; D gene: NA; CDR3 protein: CASSLHTLRLQETQYF; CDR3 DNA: TGTGCCAGCAGCTTGCATACACTCCGATTACAAGAGACCCAGTACTTC
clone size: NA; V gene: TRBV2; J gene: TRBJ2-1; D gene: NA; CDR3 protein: CASSEVSGNYEQFF; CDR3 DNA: TGTGCCAGCAGTGAAGTGTCAGGGAACTATGAGCAGTTCTTC
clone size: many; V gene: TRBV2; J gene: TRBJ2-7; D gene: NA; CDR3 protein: CASRTDSYEQYF; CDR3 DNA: TGTGCCAGCAGGACGGACAGCTACGAGCAGTACTTC
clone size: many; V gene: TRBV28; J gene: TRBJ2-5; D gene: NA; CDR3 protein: CASSPPTGPQETQYF; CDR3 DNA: TGTGCCAGCAGCCCTCCCACCGGGCCCCAAGAGACCCAGTACTTC
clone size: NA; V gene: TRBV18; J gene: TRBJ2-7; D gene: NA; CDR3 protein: CASSGTGAPGEQYF; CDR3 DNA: TGTGCCAGCTCGGGGACGGGAGCCCCAGGGGAGCAGTACTTC
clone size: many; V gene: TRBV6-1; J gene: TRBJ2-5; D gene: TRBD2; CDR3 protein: CASSRGTLAGIQETQYF; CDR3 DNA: TGTGCCAGCAGTCGGGGCACCCTAGCGGGAATCCAAGAGACCCAGTACTTC